One and the same sample provided the 22 T cell receptor beta chains below, sequenced in a study of blood T cells in healthy people across ages. A second PCR of roughly 7 to 11 cycles used a sample-barcoded 5' primer and a J-beta primer mix. TCRdb re-called the 5' RACE reads through MiXCR, storing one row per CDR3 protein. The sample lists about 1.8 million distinct CDR3 sequences, less than 50% occurring once. Sequencing used blood. The receptors derive from a woman aged 40 to 50 in good health.

This clonotype was found a few times. V gene TRBV7-2 combines with J gene TRBJ2-7; no clear D. V lost 1 base, J lost 2 bases, and 12 bases lay in between. There are 15 residues in the CDR3. The germline V gene encodes CDR1 SGHTA and CDR2 FQGNSA. CDR3 DNA: TGTGCCAGCAGCTTAGGGGTTCTTCTAGCCTACGAGCAGTACTTC. The encoded protein is CASSLGVLLAYEQYF. The whole variable domain, filled in from reference TRBV7-2 and TRBJ2-7, reads GAGVSQSPSNKVTEKGKDVELRCDPISGHTALYWYRQSLGQGLEFLIYFQGNSAPDKSGLPSDRFSAERTGGSVSTLTIQRTQQEDSAVYLCASSLGVLLAYEQYFGPGTRLTVT.

The chain employs TRBV7-2 and TRBJ2-7, with 7 bases that match TRBD2. Germline loops: CDR1 SGHTA, CDR2 FQGNSA. The J segment lost 4 bases and the V segment lost 5 bases, leaving 11 bases of the junction unmatched. This CDR3 contains 15 residues. The CDR3 reads CASSERVAGDYEQYF. CDR3 coding DNA: TGTGCCAGCAGCGAAAGGGTAGCGGGTGATTACGAGCAGTACTTC.

This clonotype turned up a few times. The chain has TRBV20-1 and TRBJ2-5, with 7 bases that match TRBD2. This CDR3 is 15 amino acids long. Germline V lookup: CDR1 DFQATT, CDR2 SNEGSKA (reference sequence). Trimming at V came to 4 bases and at J to 5 bases, leaving 13 bases not matched to a gene. The CDR3 protein is CSAKGELARHETQYF. CDR3 DNA: TGCAGTGCTAAAGGGGAACTAGCGAGGCACGAGACCCAGTACTTC.

This clonotype was found many times. The V gene is TRBV7-9, the J gene TRBJ2-3, with no clear D. Germline CDR1 is SEHNR and CDR2 is FQNEAQ (reference sequence). This CDR3 has 12 residues. The V and J ends lost 8 bases and 4 bases respectively, with 10 bases between them. As DNA, the CDR3 is TGTGCCAGCTCCCGTTCGGCAGATACGCAGTATTTT. Translating it yields CASSRSADTQYF.

J is TRBJ2-5 and V is TRBV20-1, with D possibly TRBD1 on 5 matching bases. The CDR3 extends over 14 amino acids. V was shortened by 6 bases and J by 7 bases, with 21 bases between the two germline ends. Per the germline V gene, CDR1 is DFQATT and CDR2 is SNEGSKA (reference sequence). The CDR3 protein is CSAVDTGRVGTQYF. The DNA for the CDR3 is TGCAGTGCCGTAGATACGGGCAGGGTCGGGACCCAGTACTTC.

The chain has TRBV5-6 and TRBJ2-3; perhaps TRBD2 as D (5 bases). CDR3 length: 15 amino acids. Trimming removed 2 bases at V and 1 base at J, with 11 bases between. CDR1 and CDR2 (germline): SGHDT, YYEEEE. The CDR3 protein is CASSFGARGTDTQYF. CDR3 DNA: TGTGCCAGCAGCTTCGGCGCGCGGGGCACAGATACGCAGTATTTT.

The chain couples TRBV2 to TRBJ2-1; no firm D call. CDR3 length: 13 residues. The germline V gene has CDR1 SNHLY and CDR2 FYNNEI. V was shortened by 4 bases and J by 3 bases, with 7 bases between the two germline ends. Written as DNA, the CDR3 is TGTGCCAGCAGTGGGAATTACTACAATGAGCAGTTCTTC. Protein product: CASSGNYYNEQFF.

The gene calls are TRBV5-1 and TRBJ2-3, with D possibly being TRBD1 (6 bases). The CDR3 is 16 amino acids. V lost 3 bases, J lost 2 bases, and 16 bases lay in between. CDR1 and CDR2 from the germline V gene are SGHRS and YFSETQ. Here the CDR3 DNA reads TGCGCCAGCAGCTCCCGGGACACTAGTCTCACAGATACGCAGTATTTT. Translated: CASSSRDTSLTDTQYF.

This clonotype was observed a handful of times. J is TRBJ2-7 and V is TRBV5-1, with 8 bases lining up with TRBD1. V shed 0 bases, J shed 3 bases, and the junction held 5 bases outside the gene matches. The CDR3 is 15 amino acids. The germline gives CDR1 SGHRS, CDR2 YFSETQ. Here the CDR3 reads CASSLARDRIYEQYF. In DNA, the CDR3 is TGCGCCAGCAGCTTGGCCCGGGACAGGATCTACGAGCAGTACTTC.

This clonotype was seen a handful of times. The rearrangement uses TRBV3-1 and TRBJ2-1, with 8 positions matching TRBD2. With 0 bases clipped from V and 10 bases from J, the junction kept 8 bases outside the gene matches. Germline assignment: CDR1 LGHDT and CDR2 YNNKEL (reference sequence). This CDR3 contains 15 residues. The CDR3 spells CASSQDWAGGREQFF. For the CDR3, the DNA is TGTGCCAGCAGCCAAGACTGGGCGGGAGGCAGGGAGCAGTTCTTC.

This clonotype was counted only a few times. The CDR3 sequence is CASSQDPGQGETQYF. CDR3 coding DNA: TGCGCCAGCAGCCAAGATCCCGGGCAGGGAGAGACCCAGTACTTC. The chain combines TRBV4-1 with TRBJ2-5; the D gene is possibly TRBD1 (5 bases). The CDR3 runs 15 residues. Germline V gene sequence: CDR1 MGHRA, CDR2 YSYEKL. V dropped 0 bases and J dropped 4 bases, with 12 bases sitting between them.

The chain recombines TRBV5-1 with TRBJ1-1; D is unclear. The V and J ends lost 3 bases and 4 bases respectively, with 13 bases between them. Germline V lookup: CDR1 SGHRS, CDR2 YFSETQ. CDR3 size: 14 residues. This CDR3 reads CASSSSDLPTEAFF. CDR3 in DNA: TGCGCCAGCAGCTCCTCAGATTTGCCCACTGAAGCTTTCTTT.

The J gene is TRBJ2-1, the V gene TRBV2; 11 positions match TRBD2. The CDR3 has 13 amino acids. Looked up from germline, CDR1 is SNHLY and CDR2 is FYNNEI. V was pared by 10 bases and J by 15 bases, with 14 bases of the junction left unmatched. CDR3 sequence (DNA): TGTGCCACATGGGTTGATAGCGGGGGGGCCCGGTTCTTC. It specifies CATWVDSGGARFF. The full variable domain, in which reference TRBV2 and TRBJ2-1 provide the parts outside the CDR3, is EPEVTQTPSHQVTQMGQEVILRCVPISNHLYFYWYRQILGQKVEFLVSFYNNEISEKSEIFDDQFSVERPDGSNFTLKIRSTKLEDSAMYFCATWVDSGGARFFGPGTRLTVL.

There are a few counts of this clonotype. The chain recombines TRBV7-8 with TRBJ2-5; either TRBD1 or TRBD2 may fit D (5 bases each). V was cut by 8 bases and J by 4 bases, with 20 bases left in between. Germline assignment: CDR1 SGHVS and CDR2 FQNEAQ. The CDR3 loop spans 15 amino acids. This CDR3 is CASGSGTSETETQYF. DNA of the CDR3: TGTGCCAGCGGGTCCGGGACCTCGGAGACAGAGACCCAGTACTTC.

The chain carries TRBV6-2 or TRBV6-3 and TRBJ1-4, with D possibly matching TRBD1 (6 bases). Germline CDR1 is MNHEY and CDR2 is SVGEGT. The V and J ends lost 5 bases and 5 bases respectively, with 15 bases between them. This CDR3 comprises 15 residues. The CDR3 DNA reads as TGTGCCAGCAGTCCCCGGACAGACTTAAATGAAAAACTGTTTTTT. Its translation: CASSPRTDLNEKLFF.

The chain is built from TRBV10-3 and TRBJ2-1, with 8 bases aligning to TRBD1. The trim removed 3 bases at V and 1 base at J, leaving 2 bases unmatched. The CDR3 loop spans 15 amino acids. Germline values: CDR1 ENHRY, CDR2 SYGVKD. DNA for the CDR3: TGTGCCATCAGTGAAGACAGGGGTTCCTACAATGAGCAGTTCTTC. Its protein is CAISEDRGSYNEQFF.

The chain links TRBV20-1 to TRBJ1-1, with D perhaps TRBD1 (5 bases). V lost 3 bases and J lost 3, with 11 bases in between. The germline CDR1 and CDR2 sequences are DFQATT and SNEGSKA (reference sequence). This CDR3 has 13 amino acids. The CDR3 sequence: CSASWGGDTEAFF. The CDR3 coding sequence is TGCAGTGCTAGTTGGGGAGGGGACACTGAAGCTTTCTTT.

This clonotype was seen more than once but under ten times. The chain joins TRBV6-5 to TRBJ1-4, with a possible D match to TRBD1 (5 bases). The CDR3 has 14 amino acids. V lost 2 bases and J lost 7, with 11 bases in between. Germline V gene sequence: CDR1 MNHEY, CDR2 SVGAGI. In DNA form, the CDR3 reads TGTGCCAGCAGTTACAGGGGTGTTGGTGAAAAACTGTTTTTT. Protein: CASSYRGVGEKLFF.

The chain links TRBV5-1 to TRBJ2-1; TRBD1 might be the D (5 bases). The length of the CDR3 is 14 residues. Germline V gene data show CDR1 as SGHRS and CDR2 as YFSETQ. V lost 2 bases, J lost 3 bases, and 9 bases lay in between. The CDR3 DNA reads TGCGCCAGCAGCTTTCGGCAGGGCTACAATGAGCAGTTCTTC. As protein: CASSFRQGYNEQFF. The complete variable domain, with remaining parts taken from reference TRBV5-1 and TRBJ2-1, reads KAGVTQTPRYLIKTRGQQVTLSCSPISGHRSVSWYQQTPGQGLQFLFEYFSETQRNKGNFPGRFSGRQFSNSRSEMNVSTLELGDSALYLCASSFRQGYNEQFFGPGTRLTVL.

This clonotype came up a few times. The gene calls are TRBV6-2 or TRBV6-3 and TRBJ1-2; TRBD1 might be the D (6 bases). V dropped 4 bases and J dropped 6 bases, with 21 bases sitting between them. CDR1 is MNHEY, CDR2 SVGEGT, per germline. This CDR3 spans 16 amino acids. The CDR3 loop reads CASSLTGSFVADGYTF. For the CDR3, the DNA is TGTGCCAGCAGTTTGACAGGCTCCTTTGTCGCGGATGGCTACACCTTC.

The chain links TRBV29-1 to TRBJ2-1; the D gene is possibly TRBD1 (6 bases). This CDR3 contains 14 residues. CDR1 and CDR2 from the germline V gene are SQVTM and ANQGSEA. V shed 4 bases and J shed 7 bases, with 17 bases lying between them. CDR3 bases: TGCAGCGTTGTTACCGGTATAAGGGGGAATGAGCAGTTCTTC. It codes for CSVVTGIRGNEQFF.

This clonotype has only a few counts. The chain links TRBV12-3 or TRBV12-4 to TRBJ2-5; weak D call: TRBD2 (5 bases). Between the trimmed V and J ends, which lost 1 base and 6 bases, there was a span of 15 bases. The CDR3 totals 15 residues. Here the CDR3 DNA reads TGTGCCAGCAGTTTAGGCAGGATGAGCGGAAAGACCCAGTACTTC. Amino acid sequence: CASSLGRMSGKTQYF.